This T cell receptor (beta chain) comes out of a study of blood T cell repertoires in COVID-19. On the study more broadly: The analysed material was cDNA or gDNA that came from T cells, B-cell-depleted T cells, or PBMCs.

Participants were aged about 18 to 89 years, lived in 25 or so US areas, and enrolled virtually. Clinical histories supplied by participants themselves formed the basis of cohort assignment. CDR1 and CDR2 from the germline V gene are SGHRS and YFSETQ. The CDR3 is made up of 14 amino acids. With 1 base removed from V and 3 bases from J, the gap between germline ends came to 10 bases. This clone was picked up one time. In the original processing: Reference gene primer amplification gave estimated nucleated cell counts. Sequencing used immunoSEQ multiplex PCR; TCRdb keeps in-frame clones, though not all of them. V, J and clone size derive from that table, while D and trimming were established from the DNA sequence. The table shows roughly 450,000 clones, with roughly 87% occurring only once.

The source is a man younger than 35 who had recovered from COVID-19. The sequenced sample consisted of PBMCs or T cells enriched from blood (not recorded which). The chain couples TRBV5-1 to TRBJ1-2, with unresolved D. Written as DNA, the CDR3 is TGCGCCAGCAGCTTGTATCCGGGAGACTATGGCTACACCTTC. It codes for CASSLYPGDYGYTF.